This T cell receptor (beta chain) appears in the sequencing data of a study of blood T cell repertoires in COVID-19. Study information: Samples representing acute and convalescent COVID-19 were sourced from the United States, Italy and Spain. PBMCs, B-cell-depleted T cells, or T cells were the source of the cDNA or gDNA that made up the material.

Clones were read by immunoSEQ multiplex PCR, and TCRdb kept only the in-frame ones, dropping some. The sample shows 140,000 to 150,000 clones, approximately 91% of them seen only once. The CDR3 is 17 residues long. Germline CDR1 is LNHNV and CDR2 is YYDKDF (reference sequence). V gave up 0 bases and J gave up 0 bases; unmatched junction bases: 7. The TCR comes from a man in his 70s with acute or convalescent COVID-19. The V gene is TRBV15, the J gene TRBJ2-7; 8 bases map to TRBD2. Sequenced material: peripheral blood. CDR3 sequence reads: CATSRDEGTSFSYEQYF. Written as DNA, the CDR3 is TGTGCCACCAGCAGAGATGAGGGGACTAGTTTCTCCTACGAGCAGTACTTC. The full variable domain, with the rest looked up from reference TRBV15 and TRBJ2-7, is DAMVIQNPRYQVTQFGKPVTLSCSQTLNHNVMYWYQQKSSQAPKLLFHYYDKDFNNEADTPDNFQSRRPNTSFCFLDIRSPGLGDTAMYLCATSRDEGTSFSYEQYFGPGTRLTVT.